A selection of T cell receptor beta chains follows, all from one sample in a study of Tregs in tolerant kidney transplant recipients. Assay: immunoSEQ multiplex PCR; the TCRdb copy retains only in-frame clones and omits some. The sample lists roughly 250,000 clones; 84% were seen once. The material sequenced was CD4+ T cells from blood. All receptors come from a human donor in good health. Both conserved end residues are part of each CDR3. A D gene is named only where the DNA matches it firmly. Clone size is given for some rows only: seen once, a few or many times, or a class if the clone is expanded.

abundance	d_gene	j_gene	v_gene	CDR3aa	CDR3nt
once	.	TRBJ2-1	TRBV7-3	CASSLDRESYNEQFF	TGTGCCAGCAGCTTAGACAGAGAATCGTACAATGAGCAGTTCTTC
.	.	TRBJ2-1	TRBV25-1	CASSGGAGLHNEQFF	TGTGCCAGCAGTGGAGGGGCAGGTCTTCACAATGAGCAGTTCTTC
.	.	TRBJ2-2	TRBV27	CASRIRRNTGELFF	TGTGCCAGCAGGATCCGCCGGAACACCGGGGAGCTGTTTTTT
once	.	TRBJ1-2	TRBV15	CATSRGAREGYGYTF	TGTGCCACCAGCAGGGGTGCCAGGGAGGGCTATGGCTACACCTTC
once	.	TRBJ2-5	TRBV5-1	CASSSTPPETQYF	TGCGCCAGCAGCTCAACACCCCCAGAGACCCAGTACTTC
.	TRBD2	TRBJ2-3	TRBV7-8	CASSPRARSGSGNTQYF	TGTGCCAGCAGTCCCAGAGCCCGTAGCGGGAGTGGGAATACGCAGTATTTT
.	TRBD1	TRBJ2-1	TRBV7-6	CASSLVLGQGYNEQFF	TGTGCCAGCAGCTTAGTGTTGGGACAGGGATACAATGAGCAGTTCTTC
.	.	TRBJ2-1	TRBV29-1	CSVSGPPGVDNEQFF	TGCAGCGTCTCCGGGCCCCCGGGCGTTGACAATGAGCAGTTCTTC
.	TRBD1	TRBJ2-1	TRBV6-5	CASRQGISYNEQFF	TGTGCCAGCAGACAGGGGATCTCCTACAATGAGCAGTTCTTC
.	.	TRBJ1-4	TRBV9	CASSVEGAPNEKLFF	TGTGCCAGCAGCGTAGAAGGGGCCCCCAATGAAAAACTGTTTTTT
.	.	TRBJ1-5	TRBV6-1	CASSEGIHSNQPQHF	TGTGCCAGCAGTGAAGGGATTCATAGCAATCAGCCCCAGCATTTT
once	.	TRBJ2-2	TRBV5-4	CASSPPLAPNTGELFF	TGTGCCAGCAGTCCACCCCTTGCCCCGAACACCGGGGAGCTGTTTTTT
.	TRBD1	TRBJ2-7	TRBV2	CASSGDSRQGGEQYF	TGTGCCAGCAGTGGGGACTCCAGACAGGGGGGAGAGCAGTACTTC
.	.	TRBJ2-7	TRBV27	CASSFAQYF	TGTGCCAGCAGTTTTGCGCAGTACTTC
.	.	TRBJ1-6	TRBV7-2	CASSPRGSDSPLHF	TGTGCCAGCAGCCCCCGAGGGAGCGATTCACCCCTCCACTTT
.	.	TRBJ2-1	TRBV5-1	CASSLQEPPGFF	TGCGCCAGCAGCCTACAGGAACCCCCAGGGTTCTTC
.	TRBD1	TRBJ2-2	TRBV7-9	CASRPNTGDSSTGELFF	TGTGCCAGCAGGCCAAACACCGGGGACAGTAGCACCGGGGAGCTGTTTTTT
.	.	TRBJ1-2	TRBV11-2	CASSLASGEHYGYTF	TGTGCCAGCAGCTTAGCCTCAGGGGAGCACTATGGCTACACCTTC
.	.	TRBJ2-1	TRBV15	CATSRDLRGDEQFF	TGTGCCACCAGCAGAGATCTCCGGGGCGATGAGCAGTTCTTC
.	.	TRBJ2-1	TRBV9	CASSLQAVRSYNEQFF	TGTGCCAGCAGCCTTCAAGCGGTGCGCTCCTACAATGAGCAGTTCTTC
few	TRBD1	TRBJ2-5	TRBV5-1	CASSSGQGEGGWETQYF	TGCGCCAGCAGCTCCGGACAGGGCGAGGGAGGTTGGGAGACCCAGTACTTC
.	.	TRBJ2-1	TRBV30	CAWSGFLGYNEQFF	TGTGCCTGGAGCGGGTTTTTGGGATACAATGAGCAGTTCTTC
.	.	TRBJ1-5	TRBV19	CASSLGTGQPQHF	TGTGCCAGTAGTTTAGGGACTGGCCAGCCCCAGCATTTT
.	TRBD2	TRBJ2-1	TRBV5-1	CASSEAGGPSEQFF	TGCGCCAGCAGCGAAGCGGGAGGTCCGAGTGAGCAGTTCTTC
.	.	TRBJ2-1	TRBV11-3	CASSSGSWDGGNEQFF	TGTGCCAGCAGCTCAGGGAGTTGGGACGGAGGCAATGAGCAGTTCTTC
once	.	TRBJ1-5	TRBV15	CATSAFNQPQHF	TGTGCCACCAGCGCATTCAATCAGCCCCAGCATTTT
.	TRBD2	TRBJ2-7	TRBV11-2	CASSLSKRLAGAYEQYF	TGTGCCAGCAGCTTATCGAAACGACTAGCGGGGGCCTACGAGCAGTACTTC
few	TRBD1	TRBJ1-4	TRBV6-6	CASSSGGNEKLFF	TGTGCCAGCAGTTCAGGGGGTAATGAAAAACTGTTTTTT
.	.	TRBJ1-2	TRBV7-2	CASSLGGGYTF	TGTGCCAGCAGCTTGGGAGGGGGCTACACCTTC
.	.	TRBJ1-1	TRBV15	CATSRAGITEAFF	TGTGCCACCAGCAGAGCAGGGATCACTGAAGCTTTCTTT
.	TRBD2	TRBJ2-1	TRBV5-1	CASSPGGTSTYNEQFF	TGCGCCAGCAGCCCGGGGGGGACTAGCACCTACAATGAGCAGTTCTTC
.	TRBD1	TRBJ2-5	TRBV27	CASNPQGARGETQYF	TGTGCCAGCAATCCTCAGGGGGCCCGGGGAGAGACCCAGTACTTC